These 20 T cell receptor beta chains share one sample of origin, sequenced in a study of sequential checkpoint blockade in melanoma. Treatment indicated: randomized to nivolumab then ipilimumab (arm A) or the reverse (arm B). Only in-frame clones appear in the TCRdb table, and some are missing; sequencing was by immunoSEQ multiplex PCR. The sample carries around 34,000 clones, less than 85% recorded once. The specimen comprised CD8+ T cells sorted from blood (inferred from file names), sampled from a patient given nivolumab and ipilimumab in sequence. The receptors originated from a human donor with melanoma.

The rearrangement uses TRBV27 and TRBJ1-4; 7 nucleotides agree with TRBD1. There are 13 residues in the CDR3. Per the germline V gene, CDR1 is MNHEY and CDR2 is SMNVEV (reference sequence). The V segment lost 0 bases and the J segment 8 bases; nucleotides outside the gene matches: 0. The chain's CDR3 is CASSLSGGEKLFF. Written as DNA, the CDR3 is TGTGCCAGCAGTTTATCAGGGGGCGAAAAACTGTTTTTT.

The genes are TRBV7-2 and TRBJ2-3; D is undetermined. This CDR3 is built from 11 residues. Germline CDR1 and CDR2: SGHTA and FQGNSA. Deletions cut 3 bases from V and 6 bases from J, with 4 bases between. The DNA for the CDR3 is TGTGCCAGCAGCTTCATGGATACGCAGTATTTT. Protein product: CASSFMDTQYF.

The chain carries TRBV19 and TRBJ2-7; 8 positions agree with TRBD2. This CDR3 contains 15 residues. Germline V gene sequence: CDR1 LNHDA, CDR2 SQIVND (reference sequence). The trim removed 3 bases at V and 3 bases at J, leaving 7 bases unmatched. The DNA for the CDR3 is TGTGCCAGTAGTATCTGGGTAGCGGGAAGCTACGAGCAGTACTTC. Translating gives CASSIWVAGSYEQYF.

The CDR3 DNA sequence: TGTGCCAGCAGCAAAAAGTGTCGGCTAGCGGGCACCTCCTACGAGCAGTACTTC. Its translation: CASSKKCRLAGTSYEQYF. The chain recombines TRBV21-1 with TRBJ2-7; the table's D call TRBD2 went unverified against the DNA. TRBV21-1 counts as a pseudogene. This CDR3 contains 18 residues.

V gene TRBV5-4 combines with J gene TRBJ2-1, with 10 nucleotides matching TRBD2. With V trimmed by 0 bases and J by 8 bases, 14 bases remained unmatched. The CDR3 covers 18 residues. Germline CDR1 SGHNT, CDR2 YYREEE (reference sequence). CDR3 sequence: CASSLARGSGGTLDEQFF. CDR3 in DNA: TGTGCCAGCAGCTTGGCCAGGGGTAGCGGGGGGACTCTGGATGAGCAGTTCTTC.

The rearrangement uses TRBV30 and TRBJ2-7; maybe TRBD2 (6 bases). V shed 2 bases and J shed 7 bases, with 12 bases lying between them. CDR1 GTSNPN and CDR2 SVGIG come from the germline V gene (reference sequence). CDR3 length: 12 residues. The CDR3: CAWSPNGGEQYF. CDR3 nucleotide sequence: TGTGCCTGGAGTCCCAATGGAGGGGAGCAGTACTTC.

This rearrangement joins TRBV2 to TRBJ1-3, with 9 nucleotides matching TRBD1. Per the germline V gene, CDR1 is SNHLY and CDR2 is FYNNEI. After removal of 7 bases from V and 4 bases from J, the junction contained 14 bases not matched to a gene. The CDR3 loop spans 17 amino acids. The CDR3 spells CASNPRDRAHLGNTIYF. In DNA form, the CDR3 reads TGTGCCAGCAATCCCCGGGACAGGGCCCACCTCGGAAACACCATATATTTT.

For the CDR3, the DNA is TGTGCCGCTCACGACAGGGTAGTACACGAGCAGTACTTC. It specifies CAAHDRVVHEQYF. The chain is built from TRBV27 and TRBJ2-7, with TRBD1 identical over 7 bases. Germline V lookup: CDR1 MNHEY, CDR2 SMNVEV (reference sequence). The length of the CDR3 is 13 residues. The trim removed 11 bases at V and 5 bases at J, leaving 12 bases unmatched.

In this sample, this clone turned up once. The J gene is TRBJ1-1, the V gene TRBV4-3; D perhaps matches TRBD1 (5 bases). Germline lookup yields CDR1 LGHNA and CDR2 YSLEER. With 4 bases removed from V and 1 base from J, the gap between germline ends came to 10 bases. The CDR3 is 14 residues long. The CDR3 region has the DNA TGCGCCAGCAGCCGCATAACAGGGAACACTGAAGCTTTCTTT. This codes for CASSRITGNTEAFF.

The chain carries TRBV7-8 and TRBJ1-1; TRBD1 matches 7 bases. V lost 1 base and J lost 5; bases outside the gene matches: 4. The germline gives CDR1 SGHVS, CDR2 FQNEAQ. The CDR3 totals 14 residues. The CDR3 spells CASSLGGGRTEAFF. CDR3 bases: TGTGCCAGCAGCTTAGGAGGGGGCCGGACTGAAGCTTTCTTT. The entire variable domain, with the rest obtained from reference TRBV7-8 and TRBJ1-1, is as follows: GAGVSQSPRYKVAKRGQDVALRCDPISGHVSLFWYQQALGQGPEFLTYFQNEAQLDKSGLPSDRFFAERPEGSVSTLKIQRTQQEDSAVYLCASSLGGGRTEAFFGQGTRLTVV.

As to this clone: The same CDR3 also results from other DNA sequences found in this sample. V is TRBV19 and J is TRBJ2-5; D perhaps matches TRBD2 (5 bases). Germline CDR1 LNHDA, CDR2 SQIVND (reference sequence). The CDR3 spans 13 residues. Trimming cost V 0 bases and J 3 bases, with 5 bases left between them. CDR3 sequence reads: CASSIDGEETQYF. CDR3 nucleotides: TGTGCCAGTAGTATAGACGGGGAAGAGACCCAGTACTTC.

The chain recombines TRBV7-8 with TRBJ2-5, with 7 bases lining up with TRBD2. The V gene end was trimmed by 3 bases and the J gene end by 5 bases; junction bases not matched to a gene: 12. The CDR3 spans 16 residues. The V gene's germline CDR1 is SGHVS and CDR2 FQNEAQ. CDR3 sequence reads: CASSFLGGGSAETQYF. The CDR3 DNA sequence: TGTGCCAGCAGCTTCTTGGGGGGGGGTTCCGCGGAGACCCAGTACTTC.

The chain has TRBV5-6 and TRBJ2-5; possibly TRBD2 for D (6 bases). Germline CDR1 and CDR2: SGHDT and YYEEEE. The CDR3 has 13 amino acids. Trimming left V 4 bases short and J 6 bases short, with 13 bases between. The chain's CDR3 is CASSPGREKTQYF. Written as DNA, the CDR3 is TGTGCCAGCAGCCCTGGACGGGAGAAGACCCAGTACTTC.

V gene TRBV18 combines with J gene TRBJ2-7, with D possibly TRBD2 on 6 matching bases. The germline V and J ends were trimmed by 3 bases and 0 bases, with 12 bases remaining between them. Germline lookup yields CDR1 KGHSH and CDR2 LQKENI. This CDR3 spans 15 amino acids. The CDR3 DNA sequence: TGTGCCAGCTCACCCCCGCTAGCGCGCTCCTACGAGCAGTACTTC. Its translation is CASSPPLARSYEQYF.

The V gene is TRBV28, the J gene TRBJ2-6; 9 bases align to TRBD1. Germline lookup yields CDR1 MDHEN and CDR2 SYDVKM. Germline trimming cut 6 bases from V and 0 bases from J; bases unmatched to any gene: 3. This CDR3 comprises 16 residues. The CDR3 region has the DNA TGTGCCAGCAGACGGACAGGGGTCTCTGGGGCCAACGTCCTGACTTTC. Its translation: CASRRTGVSGANVLTF.

The chain uses TRBV2 and TRBJ2-1; D is uncertain. The CDR3 runs to 15 residues. Trimming removed 2 bases from V and 3 bases from J, with 11 bases in between. Germline CDR1 reads SNHLY; CDR2 reads FYNNEI. The CDR3 is CASSELAEYYNEQFF. The CDR3 DNA sequence: TGTGCCAGCAGTGAACTGGCGGAGTACTACAATGAGCAGTTCTTC.

The V call is TRBV27, the J call TRBJ2-5; D is undetermined. Deletions cut 1 base from V and 4 bases from J, with 13 bases between. The CDR3 loop spans 15 amino acids. CDR1 is MNHEY and CDR2 is SMNVEV in the germline V gene (reference sequence). Here the CDR3 reads CASSLYGWMLETQYF. CDR3 nucleotides: TGTGCCAGCAGTTTATACGGGTGGATGTTAGAGACCCAGTACTTC.

The chain has TRBV4-1 and TRBJ2-7; 8 bases agree with TRBD1. V shed 4 bases and J 2 bases; nucleotides not matched to a gene: 10. CDR1 is MGHRA, CDR2 YSYEKL, per germline. This CDR3 comprises 16 residues. CDR3 protein: CASSPRGSGGAYEQYF. The CDR3 nucleotides read TGCGCCAGCAGCCCCCGAGGTTCAGGGGGCGCCTACGAGCAGTACTTC.

This clone was counted once. V gene TRBV9 combines with J gene TRBJ1-2; TRBD1 matches 8 bases. Unmatched junction bases numbered 16, after V lost 4 bases and J lost 8 bases. Looked up from germline, CDR1 is SGDLS and CDR2 is YYNGEE. The CDR3 has 16 residues. In DNA form, the CDR3 reads TGTGCCAGCAGCCAAGAAATTCCGCAGGGGGCTGAAGGCTACACCTTC. This translates into CASSQEIPQGAEGYTF.

The chain recombines TRBV7-9 with TRBJ2-7; 8 bases are a match to TRBD1. The CDR3 contains 15 residues. Germline lookup yields CDR1 SEHNR and CDR2 FQNEAQ (reference sequence). J gave up 1 base and V 6 bases, and 8 bases lay outside the gene matches. CDR3 in DNA: TGTGCCAGCAGTCTAGACAGGGGATTGTCCTACGAGCAGTACTTC. This encodes CASSLDRGLSYEQYF.